These T cell receptor beta chains were read from a single sample in a study of blood T cell repertoires in COVID-19. Clones were sequenced by immunoSEQ multiplex PCR, and TCRdb holds only the in-frame ones, with some missing. The data show under 200,000 clones, with 90% seen just once and 0.5% to 0.55% held by the top ten. The material sequenced was peripheral blood. Receptors were obtained from a middle-aged man with acute or convalescent COVID-19. CDR3s include the opening cysteine and the closing phenylalanine or tryptophan. Fields, in order: D gene, clone size, J gene, V gene, CDR3 protein, CDR3 DNA. The D gene is left open where the match is weak. The size entry is marked missing in some rows and otherwise reads once, few, many or a size class.

d_call: TRBD1
clone_size: -
j_call: TRBJ1-6
v_call: TRBV11-2
cdr3_aa: CASSFPDRNSPLHF
cdr3_nt: TGTGCCAGCAGCTTCCCGGACAGGAATTCACCCCTCCACTTT

d_call: TRBD1
clone_size: -
j_call: TRBJ2-5
v_call: TRBV5-1
cdr3_aa: CASSLMTGPPETQYF
cdr3_nt: TGCGCCAGCAGCTTAATGACAGGGCCGCCAGAGACCCAGTACTTC

d_call: -
clone_size: -
j_call: TRBJ1-3
v_call: TRBV20-1
cdr3_aa: CSAYDRNTIYF
cdr3_nt: TGCAGTGCCTACGACAGAAACACCATATATTTT

d_call: -
clone_size: -
j_call: TRBJ2-5
v_call: TRBV20-1
cdr3_aa: CSASNWIAEGETQYF
cdr3_nt: TGCAGTGCTAGTAATTGGATAGCGGAAGGGGAGACCCAGTACTTC

d_call: TRBD2
clone_size: -
j_call: TRBJ2-7
v_call: TRBV6-5
cdr3_aa: CASDYRAGGHYEQYF
cdr3_nt: TGTGCCAGCGACTACCGGGCGGGAGGGCATTACGAGCAGTACTTC

d_call: -
clone_size: -
j_call: TRBJ2-3
v_call: TRBV18
cdr3_aa: CASSPQGSDTQYF
cdr3_nt: TGTGCCAGCTCACCGCAGGGGTCAGATACGCAGTATTTT

d_call: -
clone_size: -
j_call: TRBJ1-5
v_call: TRBV6-5
cdr3_aa: CASSQFGSRNQPQHF
cdr3_nt: TGTGCCAGCAGTCAATTTGGAAGCAGGAATCAGCCCCAGCATTTT

d_call: -
clone_size: -
j_call: TRBJ2-7
v_call: TRBV7-8
cdr3_aa: CASSPLDGDYEQYF
cdr3_nt: TGTGCCAGCAGCCCCTTGGACGGGGACTACGAGCAGTACTTC

d_call: -
clone_size: -
j_call: TRBJ1-1
v_call: TRBV7-9
cdr3_aa: CATRSREDTEAFF
cdr3_nt: TGTGCCACGAGATCCAGGGAGGACACTGAAGCTTTCTTT

d_call: -
clone_size: -
j_call: TRBJ1-5
v_call: TRBV30
cdr3_aa: CAWSVRGTPTLGQPQHF
cdr3_nt: TGTGCCTGGAGTGTAAGGGGGACACCTACTTTGGGTCAGCCCCAGCATTTT

d_call: -
clone_size: -
j_call: TRBJ2-3
v_call: TRBV28
cdr3_aa: CASSPGKLGGSDTQYF
cdr3_nt: TGTGCCAGCAGCCCGGGCAAGCTTGGGGGCTCAGATACGCAGTATTTT

d_call: TRBD2
clone_size: -
j_call: TRBJ2-5
v_call: TRBV27
cdr3_aa: CASSSGTRGSETQYF
cdr3_nt: TGTGCCAGCAGTTCAGGGACTAGAGGTTCGGAGACCCAGTACTTC

d_call: TRBD2
clone_size: -
j_call: TRBJ2-7
v_call: TRBV5-1
cdr3_aa: CASSLGGLAGRSYEQYF
cdr3_nt: TGCGCCAGCAGCTTGGGGGGACTAGCGGGAAGGAGCTACGAGCAGTACTTC

d_call: -
clone_size: -
j_call: TRBJ2-1
v_call: TRBV19
cdr3_aa: CASSPRTPGNEQFF
cdr3_nt: TGTGCCAGTAGTCCCCGGACTCCCGGCAATGAGCAGTTCTTC

d_call: -
clone_size: few
j_call: TRBJ1-5
v_call: TRBV27
cdr3_aa: CASSRGIGNQPQHF
cdr3_nt: TGTGCCAGCAGTAGGGGAATTGGCAATCAGCCCCAGCATTTT

d_call: -
clone_size: -
j_call: TRBJ2-2
v_call: TRBV11-3
cdr3_aa: CASSLVGTTHGELFF
cdr3_nt: TGTGCCAGCAGCTTAGTGGGGACAACCCACGGGGAGCTGTTTTTT

d_call: TRBD2
clone_size: -
j_call: TRBJ2-1
v_call: TRBV9
cdr3_aa: CASSVDSTSGGPPFDNEQFF
cdr3_nt: TGTGCCAGCAGCGTAGATTCGACTAGCGGGGGCCCCCCATTCGACAATGAGCAGTTCTTC

d_call: TRBD1
clone_size: -
j_call: TRBJ1-4
v_call: TRBV4-1
cdr3_aa: CASSQSPGQGAPSKGEKLFF
cdr3_nt: TGCGCCAGCAGCCAATCACCCGGACAGGGGGCTCCCTCGAAGGGTGAAAAACTGTTTTTT

d_call: -
clone_size: -
j_call: TRBJ2-1
v_call: TRBV21-1
cdr3_aa: CASSKVGLAGQFF
cdr3_nt: TGTGCCAGCAGCAAAGTGGGACTAGCGGGGCAGTTCTTC

d_call: TRBD1
clone_size: -
j_call: TRBJ1-6
v_call: TRBV10-1
cdr3_aa: CASRGDRGKNSPLHF
cdr3_nt: TGCGCCAGCAGAGGGGACAGGGGAAAAAATTCACCCCTCCACTTT

d_call: -
clone_size: -
j_call: TRBJ1-5
v_call: TRBV5-8
cdr3_aa: CASSPRGQSDSNQPQHF
cdr3_nt: TGTGCCAGCAGCCCTCGTGGACAGTCGGATAGCAATCAGCCCCAGCATTTT

d_call: TRBD1
clone_size: -
j_call: TRBJ1-2
v_call: TRBV28
cdr3_aa: CASSSRDSKIYGYTF
cdr3_nt: TGTGCCAGCAGTTCCCGGGACAGCAAGATCTATGGCTACACCTTC

d_call: -
clone_size: -
j_call: TRBJ2-1
v_call: TRBV7-2
cdr3_aa: CASSLAVGGAATMKQFF
cdr3_nt: TGTGCCAGCAGCTTAGCGGTCGGGGGAGCAGCTACAATGAAGCAGTTCTTC

d_call: -
clone_size: -
j_call: TRBJ2-7
v_call: TRBV11-2
cdr3_aa: CASSVRGNYEQYF
cdr3_nt: TGTGCCAGCAGCGTCCGGGGGAACTACGAGCAGTACTTC

d_call: -
clone_size: -
j_call: TRBJ2-2
v_call: TRBV4-3
cdr3_aa: CASSRGTVNTGELFF
cdr3_nt: TGCGCCAGCAGCCGGGGGACTGTGAACACCGGGGAGCTGTTTTTT

d_call: -
clone_size: once
j_call: TRBJ1-1
v_call: TRBV27
cdr3_aa: CASSLYAGRNTEAFF
cdr3_nt: TGTGCCAGCAGTTTATATGCAGGGCGGAACACTGAAGCTTTCTTT

d_call: TRBD2
clone_size: -
j_call: TRBJ2-5
v_call: TRBV7-9
cdr3_aa: CASSPRRSGRYQETQYF
cdr3_nt: TGTGCCAGCAGCCCCCGCCGGAGCGGGAGGTACCAAGAGACCCAGTACTTC

d_call: -
clone_size: -
j_call: TRBJ2-1
v_call: TRBV12-5
cdr3_aa: CASGRNRDRGRLAGDYNEQFF
cdr3_nt: TGTGCTAGTGGTAGGAACCGGGACAGGGGGAGACTAGCGGGAGACTACAATGAGCAGTTCTTC

d_call: TRBD1
clone_size: -
j_call: TRBJ2-2
v_call: TRBV6-5
cdr3_aa: CASSTSQGAAGELFF
cdr3_nt: TGTGCCAGCAGTACCTCACAGGGGGCGGCCGGGGAGCTGTTTTTT

d_call: -
clone_size: -
j_call: TRBJ2-7
v_call: TRBV27
cdr3_aa: CASSSSYEQYF
cdr3_nt: TGTGCCAGCTCCAGCTCCTACGAGCAGTACTTC

d_call: -
clone_size: -
j_call: TRBJ1-5
v_call: TRBV18
cdr3_aa: CASSPGEDQPQHF
cdr3_nt: TGTGCCAGCTCCCCAGGGGAGGATCAGCCCCAGCATTTT

d_call: -
clone_size: few
j_call: TRBJ2-5
v_call: TRBV19
cdr3_aa: CASSIAGEETQYF
cdr3_nt: TGTGCCAGTAGTATTGCTGGAGAAGAGACCCAGTACTTC

d_call: TRBD1
clone_size: -
j_call: TRBJ1-1
v_call: TRBV27
cdr3_aa: CASSFTGGLNTEAFF
cdr3_nt: TGTGCCAGCAGTTTCACAGGGGGCTTGAACACTGAAGCTTTCTTT

d_call: TRBD1
clone_size: -
j_call: TRBJ2-2
v_call: TRBV4-3
cdr3_aa: CASSQGTGERSELFF
cdr3_nt: TGCGCCAGCAGCCAAGGGACAGGCGAGCGTTCGGAGCTGTTTTTT

d_call: -
clone_size: -
j_call: TRBJ1-2
v_call: TRBV19
cdr3_aa: CASSSGAREGYTF
cdr3_nt: TGTGCCAGTAGTAGCGGGGCGCGAGAAGGCTACACCTTC

d_call: -
clone_size: -
j_call: TRBJ2-1
v_call: TRBV9
cdr3_aa: CASSPHTGRSYNEQFF
cdr3_nt: TGTGCCAGCAGCCCCCACACAGGCCGCTCCTACAATGAGCAGTTCTTC

d_call: TRBD1
clone_size: -
j_call: TRBJ1-1
v_call: TRBV30
cdr3_aa: CASMGQFAFF
cdr3_nt: TGTGCCTCCATGGGACAGTTCGCTTTCTTT

d_call: TRBD2
clone_size: once
j_call: TRBJ2-1
v_call: TRBV4-3
cdr3_aa: CASSQVLAGVYNEQFF
cdr3_nt: TGCGCCAGCAGCCAAGTCCTAGCGGGGGTCTACAATGAGCAGTTCTTC

d_call: -
clone_size: -
j_call: TRBJ2-4
v_call: TRBV5-1
cdr3_aa: CASSLDGKNIQYF
cdr3_nt: TGCGCCAGCAGCTTGGACGGCAAAAACATTCAGTACTTC

d_call: TRBD1
clone_size: -
j_call: TRBJ2-5
v_call: TRBV18
cdr3_aa: CASSPRRDRGQETQYF
cdr3_nt: TGTGCCAGCTCACCGCGAAGGGACAGGGGGCAAGAGACCCAGTACTTC

d_call: -
clone_size: -
j_call: TRBJ2-7
v_call: TRBV5-1
cdr3_aa: CASSPRQESSYEQYF
cdr3_nt: TGCGCCAGCAGCCCGAGACAGGAGAGCTCCTACGAGCAGTACTTC

d_call: TRBD1
clone_size: -
j_call: TRBJ1-1
v_call: TRBV18
cdr3_aa: CASSTNKRTGVNTEAFF
cdr3_nt: TGTGCCAGCTCAACTAACAAGAGGACAGGGGTGAACACTGAAGCTTTCTTT

d_call: -
clone_size: -
j_call: TRBJ1-3
v_call: TRBV2
cdr3_aa: CASIPGGVSGNTIYF
cdr3_nt: TGTGCCAGCATCCCCGGGGGGGTCTCTGGAAACACCATATATTTT

d_call: -
clone_size: -
j_call: TRBJ2-6
v_call: TRBV6-6
cdr3_aa: CASSRTTAGGANVLTF
cdr3_nt: TGTGCCAGCAGTCGAACAACGGCGGGAGGGGCCAACGTCCTGACTTTC

d_call: -
clone_size: -
j_call: TRBJ1-4
v_call: TRBV14
cdr3_aa: CASSQDGPRLFF
cdr3_nt: TGTGCCAGCAGCCAAGATGGTCCGAGACTGTTTTTT

d_call: -
clone_size: -
j_call: TRBJ2-2
v_call: TRBV7-3
cdr3_aa: CASSPRLHTGELFF
cdr3_nt: TGTGCCAGCAGCCCAAGACTACACACCGGGGAGCTGTTTTTT